This T cell receptor (beta chain) was documented in a study of blood T cell repertoires in COVID-19 (dated by TCRdb to 2019 to 2021). General notes on the study: Samples covering the acute and convalescent phases of COVID-19 were provided by collaborators in the United States, Italy and Spain. The repertoires were released in a freely available public database intended as a resource for research on the immune response to SARS-CoV-2. HLA class I and class II types, where available, came from metadata supplied by the sample provider rather than from assay-based typing. The dataset comprised deeply sampled blood TCRbeta repertoires from subjects exposed to, actively infected with, or recovered from COVID-19. The prospective study material was composed of cDNA or gDNA derived from T cells, B-cell-depleted T cells, or PBMCs. Sample metadata almost always included a de-identified subject ID, COVID-19 status, age in years and sex. The samples were drawn from the first 160 participants of the ongoing ImmuneRACE study and from 1,254 subjects provided by 6 global collaborators.

Findings and caveats that apply to the study as a whole: The amount of clinical and demographic metadata varied by source and participant and was provided uncurated.

CDR1 and CDR2 are read off the germline V gene as SNHLY and FYNNEI. Including the terminal cysteine and phenylalanine, the CDR3 comprises 13 residues. The read is trimmed to its CDR3 DNA, 39 bases read in frame from base 1. Germline trimming: 6 bases from V, 6 bases from J; junction bases outside gene matches: 4. Participants in the prospective study were enrolled through a virtual design, were aged 18 to 89 years, and lived in approximately 25 United States geographic areas. In the prospective study, cohorts were assigned on the basis of participant-reported clinical history obtained from a screening survey and a study questionnaire. Each participant in the prospective study had whole blood, serum and a nasopharyngeal or oropharyngeal swab collected by mobile phlebotomists. Participants in the prospective study had the option to provide additional blood draws and questionnaires over a roughly two-month period. Before DNA extraction, blood samples from the prospective study were shipped at room temperature or frozen.

Of note for this clone: Which antigen it targets is not known. No qualities accompany the bases; no much larger clone lies one base away.

TCRbeta CDR3 regions were amplified from genomic DNA using the immunoSEQ Assay, a bias-controlled multiplex PCR. The source study handled its data this way. The number of nucleated cells in each sample was estimated by amplification of reference gene primers within the assay. Sequence reads were collapsed and filtered to measure the absolute abundance of every unique TCRbeta CDR3 rearrangement. For each sample, productive Simpson clonality was calculated as the square root of Simpson's diversity index over productive rearrangements. Drawn from immuneACCESS, this table holds only the in-frame rearrangements with V and J called that TCRdb kept. Clones are partly lost; checked studies trace under half to an unresolved V gene and leave the rest unexplained. The DNA was the basis for D and trimming; V, J and clone size are from that table. The table for this sample lists 230,000 or so clones; 88% of them were counted only once. Approximately 2.3% of the sample is taken by the ten largest.

The clonotype comes from a woman aged 35 to 49 with acute COVID-19. The chain couples TRBV2 to TRBJ1-2, with TRBD1 matching 10 junction bases. The specimen was PBMCs or T cells enriched from blood (not recorded which). The CDR3 protein: CASRRQGAHGYTF. The sequenced DNA is TGTGCCAGCAGGAGACAGGGGGCCCATGGCTACACCTTC. Where the CDR3 stops, the reference TRBV2 and TRBJ1-2 genes take over; the full variable domain is EPEVTQTPSHQVTQMGQEVILRCVPISNHLYFYWYRQILGQKVEFLVSFYNNEISEKSEIFDDQFSVERPDGSNFTLKIRSTKLEDSAMYFCASRRQGAHGYTFGSGTRLTVV.